The 20 T cell receptor beta chains listed next were all sequenced from one sample in a study of blood T cells in healthy people across ages. Combining a sample-barcoded 5' primer with a J-beta primer mix, a second PCR ran for about 6 to 12 cycles. TCRdb re-derived calls from the 5' RACE reads in MiXCR, one entry per CDR3 protein. The repertoire holds about 680,000 distinct CDR3 sequences, more than 40% seen once, with roughly 30% in the top ten. Material: blood. Receptors originate from a woman aged 60-75 years in good health.

The chain carries TRBV5-1 and TRBJ2-2, with D unresolved. The CDR3 is 15 residues long. Germline assignment: CDR1 SGHRS and CDR2 YFSETQ. V lost 0 bases and J 3 bases, leaving 9 bases between the germline ends. Written as DNA, the CDR3 is TGCGCCAGCAGCTTGGGCGGCCCCCACACCGGGGAGCTGTTTTTT. This codes for CASSLGGPHTGELFF.

The chain carries TRBV7-3 and TRBJ1-1; TRBD1 is a possible D gene (5 bases). Germline CDR1 is SGHTA and CDR2 is FQGTGA. Deletions cut 5 bases from V and 1 base from J, with 11 bases between. The CDR3 totals 14 residues. The CDR3 here is CASSMGTGNTEAFF. The DNA of the CDR3 is TGTGCCAGCAGCATGGGGACGGGGAACACTGAAGCTTTCTTT.

The chain combines TRBV7-2 with TRBJ1-2; TRBD1 matches at 7 bases. CDR1 and CDR2 (germline): SGHTA, FQGNSA. V was clipped by 2 bases and J by 4 bases; unmatched bases: 16. This CDR3 contains 18 residues. The CDR3 sequence is CASSLRAPGTGQLYGYTF. The CDR3 DNA sequence: TGTGCCAGCAGCTTAAGGGCCCCGGGTACGGGACAGCTCTATGGCTACACCTTC.

The chain's CDR3 is CASSLALGGNNSPLHF. The CDR3 DNA is TGTGCCAGCAGCTTAGCCCTGGGAGGCAATAATTCACCCCTCCACTTT. The chain is built from TRBV7-2 and TRBJ1-6; D ambiguous. Germline lookup yields CDR1 SGHTA and CDR2 FQGNSA. This CDR3 comprises 16 residues. V dropped 0 bases and J dropped 5 bases, with 11 bases sitting between them. Full variable domain (rest looked up from reference TRBV7-2 and TRBJ1-6): GAGVSQSPSNKVTEKGKDVELRCDPISGHTALYWYRQSLGQGLEFLIYFQGNSAPDKSGLPSDRFSAERTGGSVSTLTIQRTQQEDSAVYLCASSLALGGNNSPLHFGNGTRLTVT.

This clonotype was counted only a few times. The chain joins TRBV7-2 to TRBJ2-7, with 13 bases aligning to TRBD2. The CDR3 runs 17 residues. Germline-derived CDR1 and CDR2 are SGHTA and FQGNSA. V lost 1 base, J lost 6 bases, and 9 bases stayed unmatched. The chain's CDR3 is CASSLVRTSGRRGEQYF. In DNA, the CDR3 is TGTGCCAGCAGCTTAGTGCGGACTAGCGGGAGACGGGGCGAGCAGTACTTC.

V is TRBV5-1 and J is TRBJ2-1; weak D call: TRBD2 (6 bases). The CDR3 totals 16 residues. CDR1 and CDR2 from the germline V gene are SGHRS and YFSETQ. Trimming left V 6 bases short and J 9 bases short, with 25 bases between. In DNA, the CDR3 is TGCGCCAGCAAACAAGGCAGGGCGGCGCGGGGCGGTGAGCAGTTCTTC. Its translation is CASKQGRAARGGEQFF. The full variable domain, with the rest looked up from reference TRBV5-1 and TRBJ2-1, is KAGVTQTPRYLIKTRGQQVTLSCSPISGHRSVSWYQQTPGQGLQFLFEYFSETQRNKGNFPGRFSGRQFSNSRSEMNVSTLELGDSALYLCASKQGRAARGGEQFFGPGTRLTVL.

CDR3 bases: TGTGCCAGCTCACCGGGACAGTCCGTCGAGCAGTACTTC. Translation: CASSPGQSVEQYF. V is TRBV18 and J is TRBJ2-7; 7 bases are a match to TRBD1. Germline assignment: CDR1 KGHSH and CDR2 LQKENI. J lost 6 bases, V lost 3 bases, and 5 bases had no gene match. The CDR3 runs to 13 residues.

The CDR3 DNA reads as TGTGCCAGCAGCCGATCGGGGGGGCAAAACTATGGCTACACCTTC. This codes for CASSRSGGQNYGYTF. This rearrangement joins TRBV5-5 to TRBJ1-2; TRBD1 is a possible D gene (6 bases). CDR3 length equals 15 residues. V gave up 4 bases and J gave up 2 bases, with 15 bases separating them. Germline loops: CDR1 SGHKS, CDR2 YYEKEE (reference sequence).

The V and J genes are TRBV20-1 and TRBJ2-1; TRBD2 matches at 10 bases. This CDR3 spans 14 amino acids. CDR1 and CDR2 (germline): DFQATT, SNEGSKA (reference sequence). The V segment lost 2 bases and the J segment 6 bases; nucleotides outside the gene matches: 4. The CDR3 coding sequence is TGCAGTGCTAGATGGAGCGGGAGGGGCAATGAGCAGTTCTTC. Amino acids: CSARWSGRGNEQFF.

Remarks on this clonotype: A much larger clone lies a single base off, so this may be a read error. The chain employs TRBV12-3 or TRBV12-4 and TRBJ1-6; D gene uncertain. The CDR3 covers 14 residues. V lost 5 bases and J 7 bases, leaving 12 bases between the germline ends. Here the CDR3 reads CASSRDMGNSPLHF. DNA for the CDR3: TGTGCCAGCAGTCGTGACATGGGCAATTCACCCCTCCACTTT.

The rearrangement uses TRBV5-5 and TRBJ2-5; 10 nucleotides align to TRBD1. The DNA end favors TRBJ2-7, so the J call may be wrong. CDR1 SGHKS and CDR2 YYEKEE come from the germline V gene (reference sequence). CDR3 length equals 16 residues. CDR3 DNA: TGTGCCAGCAGCGCGATACCGGGACAGGGGTCCTACGAGCAGTACTTC. The encoded protein is CASSAIPGQGSYEQYF.

The chain uses TRBV5-1 and TRBJ1-1; D gene unclear. CDR1 is SGHRS, CDR2 YFSETQ, per germline. The CDR3 is 17 amino acids. V was pared by 0 bases and J by 1 base, with 16 bases between. The CDR3 protein is CASSLAVPSWENTEAFF. As DNA, the CDR3 is TGCGCCAGCAGCTTGGCGGTGCCTTCGTGGGAGAACACTGAAGCTTTCTTT.

The chain recombines TRBV5-1 with TRBJ2-1; 7 bases line up with TRBD2. The V gene's germline CDR1 is SGHRS and CDR2 YFSETQ. The V segment lost 6 bases and the J segment 10 bases; nucleotides outside the gene matches: 16. The CDR3 covers 15 residues. CDR3 region: CASNPGGSGSYEQFF. The DNA for the CDR3 is TGCGCCAGCAACCCTGGCGGGAGTGGGTCCTACGAGCAGTTCTTC.

This clonotype was recorded a few times. V and J are TRBV4-3 and TRBJ2-5; D is unclear. Germline V gene data show CDR1 as LGHNA and CDR2 as YSLEER. Trimming took 3 bases from V and 11 from J, leaving 16 bases between them. The CDR3 has 13 residues. The CDR3: CASSHVEGNEQYF. CDR3 nucleotides: TGCGCCAGCAGCCATGTGGAAGGCAATGAGCAGTACTTC.

The J gene is TRBJ1-2, the V gene TRBV20-1, with 10 bases identical to TRBD1. The J segment lost 6 bases and the V segment lost 0 bases, leaving 10 bases of the junction unmatched. The CDR3 runs to 16 residues. From germline, CDR1 is DFQATT and CDR2 SNEGSKA (reference sequence). The CDR3: CSARDTGTGAFHGYTF. CDR3 sequence (DNA): TGCAGTGCTAGAGACACCGGGACAGGGGCTTTCCATGGCTACACCTTC.

As concerns this clonotype: The junction shows a germline mismatch at one end, possibly a read error. The chain links TRBV7-7 to TRBJ2-3; 11 nucleotides agree with TRBD2. The CDR3 consists of 15 residues. From germline, CDR1 is SSHAT and CDR2 FNYEAQ (reference sequence). The CDR3 DNA is TGTGCCAGTAGCTTACGTAGCGGGAGGGACGATACGCAGTATTTT. It yields the protein CASSLRSGRDDTQYF.

This clonotype has just a few counts. The chain has TRBV20-1 and TRBJ2-7, with D unclear. Germline CDR1 is DFQATT and CDR2 is SNEGSKA (reference sequence). This CDR3 has 15 residues. Trimming removed 0 bases from V and 2 bases from J, with 14 bases in between. Here the CDR3 DNA reads TGCAGTGCTAGAGATCTCGGCTACAACGCCTACGAGCAGTACTTC. Residues: CSARDLGYNAYEQYF.

This clonotype was observed a few times. This chain uses TRBV20-1 with TRBJ2-7; no firm D call. V was pared by 1 base and J by 4 bases, with 8 bases between. Germline values: CDR1 DFQATT, CDR2 SNEGSKA (reference sequence). The length of the CDR3 is 12 residues. The DNA of the CDR3 is TGCAGTGCTAGAGGTGGGGTTTACGAGCAGTACTTC. Protein sequence: CSARGGVYEQYF.

This clonotype turned up a few times. This sequence joins TRBV4-2 and TRBJ2-7; D may be TRBD2 (7 bases). Trimming removed 2 bases at V and 3 bases at J, with 20 bases between. CDR3 size: 17 residues. Germline lookup yields CDR1 LGHNA and CDR2 YNFKEQ. CDR3 nucleotide sequence: TGTGCCAGCAGCCAACGGGGGGCGGGACCGGAAAACTACGAGCAGTACTTC. Residues: CASSQRGAGPENYEQYF.

The CDR3 nucleotides read TGTGCCAGCAGCGTAGGGCTATCTGGGGCCAACGTCCTGACTTTC. It yields the protein CASSVGLSGANVLTF. The chain uses TRBV9 and TRBJ2-6; D not resolved. The germline V gene has CDR1 SGDLS and CDR2 YYNGEE. Trimming left V 0 bases short and J 1 base short, with 5 bases between. The CDR3 extends over 15 amino acids.